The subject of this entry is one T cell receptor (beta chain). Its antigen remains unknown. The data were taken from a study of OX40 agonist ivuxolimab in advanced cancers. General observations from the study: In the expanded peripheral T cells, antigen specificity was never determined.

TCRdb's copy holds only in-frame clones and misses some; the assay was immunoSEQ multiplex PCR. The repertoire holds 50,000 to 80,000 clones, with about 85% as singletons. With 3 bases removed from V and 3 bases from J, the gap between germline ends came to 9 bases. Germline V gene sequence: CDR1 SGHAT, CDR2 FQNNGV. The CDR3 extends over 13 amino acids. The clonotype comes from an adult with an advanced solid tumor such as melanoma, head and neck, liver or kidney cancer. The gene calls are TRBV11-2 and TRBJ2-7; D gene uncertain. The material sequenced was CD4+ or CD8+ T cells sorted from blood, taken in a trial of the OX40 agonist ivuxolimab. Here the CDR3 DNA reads TGTGCCAGCAGCTTTGGCGCCTACTACGAGCAGTACTTC. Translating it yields CASSFGAYYEQYF.